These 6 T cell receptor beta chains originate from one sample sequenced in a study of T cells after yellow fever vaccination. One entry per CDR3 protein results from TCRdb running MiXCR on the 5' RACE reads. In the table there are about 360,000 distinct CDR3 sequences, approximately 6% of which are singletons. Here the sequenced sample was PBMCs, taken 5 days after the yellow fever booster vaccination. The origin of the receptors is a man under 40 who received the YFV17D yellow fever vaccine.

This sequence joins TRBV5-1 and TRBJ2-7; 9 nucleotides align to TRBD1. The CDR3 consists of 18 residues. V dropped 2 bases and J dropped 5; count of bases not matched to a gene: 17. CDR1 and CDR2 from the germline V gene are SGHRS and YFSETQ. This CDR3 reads CASSFSGTGTLGFHEQYF. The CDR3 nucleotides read TGCGCCAGCAGCTTCTCCGGGACAGGGACCCTCGGATTCCACGAGCAGTACTTC.

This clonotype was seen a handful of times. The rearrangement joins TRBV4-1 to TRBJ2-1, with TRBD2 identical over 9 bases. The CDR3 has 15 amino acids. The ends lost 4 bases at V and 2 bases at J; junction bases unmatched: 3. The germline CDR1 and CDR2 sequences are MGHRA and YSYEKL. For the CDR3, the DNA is TGCGCCAGCAGCCGCTCTAGCGGGACCTACAATGAGCAGTTCTTC. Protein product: CASSRSSGTYNEQFF.

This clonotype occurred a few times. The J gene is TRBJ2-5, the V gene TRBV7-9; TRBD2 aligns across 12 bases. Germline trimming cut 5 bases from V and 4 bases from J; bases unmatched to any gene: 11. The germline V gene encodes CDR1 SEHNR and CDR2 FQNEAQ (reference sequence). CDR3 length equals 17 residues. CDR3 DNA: TGTGCCAGCAGCCACGTCTCTAGCGGGAGGGTTTTAGAGACCCAGTACTTC. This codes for CASSHVSSGRVLETQYF.

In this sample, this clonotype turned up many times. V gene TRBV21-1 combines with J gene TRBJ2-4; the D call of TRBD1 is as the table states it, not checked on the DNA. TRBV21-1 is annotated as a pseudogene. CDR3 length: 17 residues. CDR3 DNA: TGTGCCAGCAGCAACCTTGGCTCGACAGGGGCGAAAAACATTCAGTACTTC. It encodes CASSNLGSTGAKNIQYF.

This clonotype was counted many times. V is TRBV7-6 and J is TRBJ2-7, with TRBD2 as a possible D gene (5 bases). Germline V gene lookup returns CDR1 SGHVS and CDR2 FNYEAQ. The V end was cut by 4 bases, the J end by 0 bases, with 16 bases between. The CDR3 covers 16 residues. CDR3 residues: CASSSQGGASSYEQYF. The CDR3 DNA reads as TGTGCCAGCAGCTCCCAAGGAGGAGCGAGCTCCTACGAGCAGTACTTC.

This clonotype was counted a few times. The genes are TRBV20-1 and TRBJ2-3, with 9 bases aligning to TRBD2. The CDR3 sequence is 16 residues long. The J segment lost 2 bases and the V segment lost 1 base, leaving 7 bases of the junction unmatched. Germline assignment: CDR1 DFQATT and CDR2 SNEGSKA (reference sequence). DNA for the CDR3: TGCAGTGCTAGAGGTGGAGTAGCGGGAGACACAGATACGCAGTATTTT. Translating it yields CSARGGVAGDTDTQYF.